The clone carrying this TCR beta chain has only a few counts. The data stem from a study of Graves' ophthalmopathy and Graves' hyperthyroidism. As the template, RNA transcripts were used to amplify TCR beta CDR3 regions. First-round RT-PCR relied on HTBI primers, and a second-round multiplex PCR came next. TCRdb reprocessed the multiplex PCR reads with MiXCR, giving one entry per CDR3 protein. The profile covers about 1.1 million distinct CDR3 sequences, with less than 45% appearing a single time and approximately 10% taken by the ten largest. Patients in the hyperthyroidism group, adults aged 18 to 65, were newly diagnosed, under 2 months' duration. Lactation, pregnancy, uncontrolled infections and other autoimmune diseases were all grounds for excluding patients. Clinical symptoms and serum thyroxine were used for diagnosis; TRAb, thyroid ultrasound and orbital computed tomography were also relied on.

The TCR comes from an adult man with Graves' hyperthyroidism. Input material: peripheral blood or thyroid tissue (not recorded which).

CDR3 nucleotides: TGTGCCATCAGTGAGCCGGGACCCCCTCCGGAGACCCAGTACTTC. Protein sequence: CAISEPGPPPETQYF. The chain uses TRBV10-3 and TRBJ2-5; D might be TRBD1 or TRBD2, each matching 5 bases. Germline lookup yields CDR1 ENHRY and CDR2 SYGVKD. This CDR3 comprises 15 residues. V was clipped by 2 bases and J by 5 bases, with 15 bases between them.